This TCR beta chain was captured by sequencing in a study of blood T cells in healthy people across ages. Findings of the study overall: Diversity estimates from one million T cells were considered underestimates. In the absence of known donor CMV status, changes in expanded clonotypes were possibly confounded. Roughly linearly, TCR beta diversity per million T cells fell as age increased.

Alongside a J-beta primer mix, a sample-barcoded 5' primer served in a second PCR lasting about 7 to 11 cycles. The template-switch adaptor, which had 12 random nucleotides, put a tag on each cDNA molecule. TCRdb independently ran MiXCR on the 5' RACE reads; one entry per CDR3 protein. The sample holds about 1.8 million distinct CDR3 sequences, 49% seen once. Concerning this clonotype itself: Antigen: not known.

Germline assignment: CDR1 DFQATT and CDR2 SNEGSKA (reference sequence). The CDR3 contains 13 residues. V was trimmed by 0 bases and J by 8 bases, leaving 11 bases between them. The chain couples TRBV20-1 to TRBJ2-1; D is unresolved. The specimen was blood. The TCR comes from a middle-aged woman in good health. CDR3 residues: CSARDRIADEQFF. Here the CDR3 DNA reads TGCAGTGCTAGAGATCGGATAGCCGATGAGCAGTTCTTC.